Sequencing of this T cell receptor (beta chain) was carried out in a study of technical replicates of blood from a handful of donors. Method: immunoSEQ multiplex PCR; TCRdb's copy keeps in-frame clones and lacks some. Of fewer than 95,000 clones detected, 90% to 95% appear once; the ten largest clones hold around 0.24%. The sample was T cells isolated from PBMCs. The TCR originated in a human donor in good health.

The CDR3 DNA reads as TGTGCCAGCAGTCTGGTACAGGGGTCAACTGAAGCTTTCTTT. As protein: CASSLVQGSTEAFF. This rearrangement joins TRBV6-4 to TRBJ1-1; the match to TRBD1 covers 7 bases. Trimming removed 5 bases from V and 5 bases from J; junction bases left unmatched: 8. This CDR3 spans 14 amino acids. In germline, CDR1 is MRHNA, CDR2 SNTAGT.